Given below is one T cell receptor (beta chain) in context. The antigen is undetermined. Two lung cancer pathologists independently confirmed each histologic diagnosis. Germline lookup yields CDR1 SGHDT and CDR2 YYEEEE. The length of the CDR3 is 16 residues. The V and J ends lost 4 bases and 4 bases respectively, with 19 bases between them. TCRdb's table, derived via immunoSEQ multiplex PCR, lists solely in-frame clones and lacks some. The sample has about 4,600 clones; 65% to 85% are singletons. This sample stems from a study of immune evolution from preneoplasia to lung adenocarcinoma. Study-wide results and caveats: Top clone frequencies peaked in normal lung, apparently declining through invasive adenocarcinoma. Normal lung had highest clonality; later lesions appeared denser, more diverse.

Sequenced sample: FFPE normal lung tissue adjacent to the tumor. V usage is TRBV5-6 and J usage is TRBJ2-3, with D unresolved. This TCR was recovered from a person between 45 and 75 years old with lung adenocarcinoma. CDR3 nucleotide sequence: TGTGCCAGCAGCCAGCAAGCACTAATTCTCGCAGATACGCAGTATTTT. Its protein is CASSQQALILADTQYF.